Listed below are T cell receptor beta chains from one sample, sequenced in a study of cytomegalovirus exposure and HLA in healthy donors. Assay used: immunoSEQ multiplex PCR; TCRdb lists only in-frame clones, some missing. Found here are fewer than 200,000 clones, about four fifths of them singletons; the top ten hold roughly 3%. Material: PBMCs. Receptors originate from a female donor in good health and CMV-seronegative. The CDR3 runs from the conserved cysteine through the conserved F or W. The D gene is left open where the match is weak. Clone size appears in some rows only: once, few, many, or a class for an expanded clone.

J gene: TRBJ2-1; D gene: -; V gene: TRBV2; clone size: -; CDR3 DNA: TGTGCCAGTAGGACAGATATTAATGAGCAGTTCTTC; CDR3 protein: CASRTDINEQFF
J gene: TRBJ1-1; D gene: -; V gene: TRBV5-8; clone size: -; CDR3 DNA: TGTGCCAGCAGCTTGAGAGCAGGGATGAACACTGAAGCTTTCTTT; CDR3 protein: CASSLRAGMNTEAFF
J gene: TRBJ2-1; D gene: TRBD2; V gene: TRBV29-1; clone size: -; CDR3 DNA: TGCAGCGTCGCCGGGACTAGCGGGAGAGATGAGCAGTTCTTC; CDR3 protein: CSVAGTSGRDEQFF
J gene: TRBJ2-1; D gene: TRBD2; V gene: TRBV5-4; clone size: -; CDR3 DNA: TGTGCCAGCAGCACCAAGCGGGAGTCCGTTAATGAGCAGTTCTTC; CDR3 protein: CASSTKRESVNEQFF
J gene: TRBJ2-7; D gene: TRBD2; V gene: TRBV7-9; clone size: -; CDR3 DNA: TGTGCCAGCAGCTTGCCGGGGGGCTACGAGCAGTACTTC; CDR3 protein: CASSLPGGYEQYF
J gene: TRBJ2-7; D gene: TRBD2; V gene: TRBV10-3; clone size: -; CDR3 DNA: TGTGCCATCAGTGATCCTAGCGGGAGGGCCAGTACCTACGAGCAGTACTTC; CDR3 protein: CAISDPSGRASTYEQYF
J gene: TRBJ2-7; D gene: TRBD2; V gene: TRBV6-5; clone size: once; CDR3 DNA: TGTGCCAGCAGGGCCATAGCGGGGGATCCCTACGAGCAGTACTTC; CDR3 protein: CASRAIAGDPYEQYF
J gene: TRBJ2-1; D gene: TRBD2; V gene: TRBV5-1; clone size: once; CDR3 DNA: TGCGCCAGCAGCCAACTAGCGGGGGGGTACAATGAGCAGTTCTTC; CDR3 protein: CASSQLAGGYNEQFF
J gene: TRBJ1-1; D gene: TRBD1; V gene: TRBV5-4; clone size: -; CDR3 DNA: TGTGCCAGCAGCTTTGACAGGGCGGGTCGAAACACTGAAGCTTTCTTT; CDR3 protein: CASSFDRAGRNTEAFF
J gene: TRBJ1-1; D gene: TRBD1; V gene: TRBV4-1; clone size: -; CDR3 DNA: TGCGCCAGCAGCCAACCCCTTCTTCGGAGCAGGGGGCATTTTTCGGGCACTGAAGCTTTCTTT; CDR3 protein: CASSQPLLRSRGHFSGTEAFF
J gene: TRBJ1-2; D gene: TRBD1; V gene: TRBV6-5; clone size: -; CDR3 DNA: TGTGCCAGCAGTACGACAGGGGGTGTAGGTGGCTACACCTTC; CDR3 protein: CASSTTGGVGGYTF
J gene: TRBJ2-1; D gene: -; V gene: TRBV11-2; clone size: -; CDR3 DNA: TGTGCCAGCAGCTTAGAGGGGGCGGCTGGTAGGGTCTTC; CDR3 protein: CASSLEGAAGRVF
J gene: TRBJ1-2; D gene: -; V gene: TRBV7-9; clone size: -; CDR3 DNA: TGTTCCAGCAGCTCAGACCCGGGTCGCTATGGCTACACCTTC; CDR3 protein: CSSSSDPGRYGYTF
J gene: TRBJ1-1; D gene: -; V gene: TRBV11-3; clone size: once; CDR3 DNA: TGTGCCAGCAGCTTAGAGGTCAGGCTGGCTGGAGCTTTCTTT; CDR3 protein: CASSLEVRLAGAFF
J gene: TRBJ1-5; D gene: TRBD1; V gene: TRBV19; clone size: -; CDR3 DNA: TGTGCCAGTAGTTTCCGGGACAGACTTCATCAGCCCCAGCATTTT; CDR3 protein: CASSFRDRLHQPQHF
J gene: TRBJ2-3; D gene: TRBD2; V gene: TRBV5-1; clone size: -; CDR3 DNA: TGCGCCAGCAGCTCGACCGGGACTAGCGGTAAGGCGCAGTATTTT; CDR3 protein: CASSSTGTSGKAQYF
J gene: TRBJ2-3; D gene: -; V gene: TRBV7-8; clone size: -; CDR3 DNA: TGTGCCAGCATCAAATGGACAGAAGCTAGCACAGATACGCAGTATTTT; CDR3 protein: CASIKWTEASTDTQYF
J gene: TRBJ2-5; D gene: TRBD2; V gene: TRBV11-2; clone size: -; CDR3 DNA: TGTGCCAGCAGCCGGACTAGCGGGAAGGGGGAGACCCAGTACTTC; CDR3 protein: CASSRTSGKGETQYF
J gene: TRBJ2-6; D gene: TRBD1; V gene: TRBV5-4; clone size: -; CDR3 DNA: TGTGCCAGCAGCTTTGGTCGGGACAGGGGTTCTGGGGCCAACGTCCTGACTTTC; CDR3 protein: CASSFGRDRGSGANVLTF
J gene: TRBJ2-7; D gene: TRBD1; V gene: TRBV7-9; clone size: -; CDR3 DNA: TGTTCCAGCAGCTTCCCGGGACAGGGCATTGAGTACGAGCAGTACTTC; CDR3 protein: CSSSFPGQGIEYEQYF